A selection of T cell receptor beta chains follows, all from one sample in a study of blood T cell repertoires in COVID-19. Libraries were prepared by immunoSEQ multiplex PCR; TCRdb keeps only in-frame clonotypes and omits some of them. Of a few hundred thousand clones in the sample, roughly nine tenths were seen once. The sequenced material came from PBMCs or T cells enriched from blood (not recorded which). The receptors shown here come from a woman in her late teens or twenties in a cohort exposed to, infected with or recovered from COVID-19 (not recorded which). Each CDR3 is given without its conserved first and last residue. The D gene is left open where the match is weak.

>-|14|TRBV6-1|TRBJ1-2
ASSGPRGRPNYGYT
>TRBD1|15|TRBV30|TRBJ1-5
AWAPGQGIYSNQPQH
>-|11|TRBV5-1|TRBJ1-1
ASSSGLNTEAF
>-|10|TRBV2|TRBJ1-2
ASSEGVYGYT
>-|13|TRBV4-1|TRBJ1-3
ASSLFGISGNTIY
>-|12|TRBV7-9|TRBJ1-5
ASSFNSPNQPQH
>TRBD1|14|TRBV6-5|TRBJ2-4
ASSYRDRGAKNIQY
>TRBD2|13|TRBV19|TRBJ2-7
ASSKRLAGGNEQY
>-|15|TRBV28|TRBJ1-2
ASSLLDSRTLNYGYT
>-|13|TRBV6-4|TRBJ2-6
ASSDGAVGANVLT
>TRBD1|12|TRBV30|TRBJ2-7
AWERDRASYEQY
>TRBD2|13|TRBV11-2|TRBJ2-3
ASTQAGGHADTQY
>TRBD2|15|TRBV5-1|TRBJ2-3
ASSVLAGGPAGDTQY
>-|10|TRBV5-4|TRBJ1-1
ASSFGGEEAF
>-|13|TRBV5-4|TRBJ1-2
ASSLFPGANYGYT
>TRBD1|15|TRBV15|TRBJ2-1
ATSRGDRGSSYNEQF
>-|11|TRBV6-4|TRBJ1-1
ASRDTPNTEAF
>-|12|TRBV2|TRBJ1-1
ASSVNSMNTEAF
>-|11|TRBV5-4|TRBJ1-3
ASQEGSGNTIY
>TRBD2|14|TRBV5-5|TRBJ2-3
ASKGLAGSSTDTQY
>TRBD1|16|TRBV18|TRBJ1-4
ASSPGTGGSATNEKLF
>-|9|TRBV19|TRBJ1-1
ASRVTGEAF
>-|12|TRBV2|TRBJ1-2
ASSEGASNYGYT
>TRBD1|14|TRBV5-1|TRBJ1-3
ASSLEGAAAGNTIY
>TRBD1|13|TRBV4-2|TRBJ2-7
ASSQERDRTYEQY
>-|13|TRBV3-1/TRBV3-2|TRBJ1-3
ASSQETGRGNTIY
>TRBD1|12|TRBV28|TRBJ2-7
ASSLRTGGYEQY
>TRBD1|13|TRBV24-1|TRBJ2-5
ATSDPTGGAETQY
>TRBD1|13|TRBV7-3|TRBJ2-1
ASSDRDRGYNEQF
>TRBD1|12|TRBV11-1|TRBJ1-1
ASSFGQGFTEAF
>TRBD1|12|TRBV7-2|TRBJ1-2
ASTLDRMTHGYT
>-|9|TRBV5-1|TRBJ2-3
ASTSGDTQY
>-|11|TRBV25-1|TRBJ2-5
ASSESNRETQY
>-|10|TRBV30|TRBJ2-7
AWSARLYEQY
>-|12|TRBV19|TRBJ2-1
ASSRPGLNNEQF
>-|12|TRBV7-9|TRBJ2-7
ASSHGTFPLEQY
>-|13|TRBV7-9|TRBJ2-1
ASSLGGSDPNEQF
>TRBD2|16|TRBV3-1/TRBV3-2|TRBJ2-2
ASSQKMTSGSYDGELF
>TRBD1|11|TRBV10-3|TRBJ1-4
AISSGGTEKLF
>-|12|TRBV9|TRBJ1-2
ASSVDQGNYGYT
>-|12|TRBV28|TRBJ2-3
ASSFGGFPDTQY